This T cell receptor (beta chain) was recorded in a study of response to subunit inactivated influenza vaccine. Study conclusions and caveats: Authors suggested each seasonal influenza vaccination recruits few new T cells.

TCRdb itself ran the RT-PCR reads through MiXCR, one entry per CDR3 protein. The repertoire holds approximately 530,000 distinct CDR3 sequences, over 10% seen once, with around 12% in the top ten. This clonotype was recorded a few times. Its specificity is unknown. CDR1 is MDHEN and CDR2 is SYDVKM in the germline V gene. This CDR3 comprises 13 residues. V was pared by 3 bases and J by 3 bases, with 5 bases between. This sequence originates from a middle-aged man who received an inactivated influenza vaccine. Sequences were derived from PBMCs from blood, sampled roughly 6 weeks after vaccination. The rearrangement uses TRBV28 and TRBJ1-4; D is ambiguous. CDR3: CASSLGANEKLFF. In DNA form, the CDR3 reads TGTGCCAGCAGTTTGGGTGCTAATGAAAAACTGTTTTTT.